This note documents a single TCR beta chain sequence. This specimen comes from a study of CD8 T cells in Susac syndrome. Germline CDR1 reads SGHDT; CDR2 reads YYEEEE. The J segment lost 4 bases and the V segment lost 3 bases, leaving 5 bases of the junction unmatched. The CDR3 runs to 16 residues. Random hexamers were used to reverse transcribe the RNA input (about 0.45 to 1 ug). MiXCR, applied by TCRdb to the immunoSEQ multiplex PCR reads, yields one record per CDR3 protein. The data contain about 160,000 distinct CDR3 sequences, approximately 94% of them singletons. The chain carries TRBV5-6 and TRBJ2-5; 14 bases are a match to TRBD2. The sequenced sample consisted of CD4+ T cells from PBMCs. This clonotype was sampled from a human donor with multiple sclerosis. CDR3 nucleotide sequence: TGTGCCAGCAGCTGGGGACTAGCGGGAGTTGTAGAGACCCAGTACTTC. This translates into CASSWGLAGVVETQYF.